This TCR beta chain came from a study of T cell changes during pregnancy in multiple sclerosis. Germline CDR1 SGDLS, CDR2 YYNGEE. The CDR3 spans 15 residues. V shed 4 bases, J shed 8 bases, and the junction held 14 bases outside the gene matches. Method: immunoSEQ multiplex PCR; TCRdb's copy keeps in-frame clones and lacks some. The sample comprises roughly 47,000 clones, 80% to 90% of which are singletons, and roughly 1.2% rests with the top ten. The starting material was CD4+ T cells from peripheral blood mononuclear cells, obtained after pregnancy. The chain combines TRBV9 with TRBJ1-2, with 7 nucleotides matching TRBD1. This receptor was obtained from a female donor with multiple sclerosis, enrolled in a pregnancy study. CDR3 sequence reads: CASSRDSGTLEGYTF. The CDR3 nucleotides read TGTGCCAGCAGCCGGGACAGCGGAACCCTCGAGGGCTACACCTTC.